This is a list of T cell receptor beta chains from one sample in a study of HIV-infected patients and healthy controls. TCRdb passed the 5' RACE reads through MiXCR, listing each CDR3 protein once. Of 18,000 or so distinct CDR3 sequences listed, about 9.4% are singletons. What was sequenced was blood. These receptors were obtained from an adult in good health. Each CDR3 is given with its conserved first and last residue. The order of the fields is clone size, V gene, D gene, J gene, CDR3 DNA, CDR3 protein. A D gene is named only where the DNA matches it firmly. Rows may omit the clone size; those that give it use once, few, many or a size class.

abundance: .
v_gene: TRBV18
d_gene: .
j_gene: TRBJ2-3
CDR3nt: TGTGCCAGCTCACCCGGGAGCCCAGATACGCAGTATTTT
CDR3aa: CASSPGSPDTQYF

abundance: many
v_gene: TRBV20-1
d_gene: TRBD2
j_gene: TRBJ2-3
CDR3nt: TGCAGTGCTAGAGATACCCGGGAGGGTCCAGATACGCAGTATTTT
CDR3aa: CSARDTREGPDTQYF

abundance: many
v_gene: TRBV20-1
d_gene: .
j_gene: TRBJ2-3
CDR3nt: TGCAGTGCAGCGAGCCCGGGACGCGGGTTACGTATCGATACGCAGTATTTT
CDR3aa: CSAASPGRGLRIDTQYF

abundance: many
v_gene: TRBV12-3/TRBV12-4
d_gene: .
j_gene: TRBJ2-2
CDR3nt: TGTGCCAGCAGCCACCTGGGTAGCACCGGGGAGCTGTTTTTT
CDR3aa: CASSHLGSTGELFF

abundance: many
v_gene: TRBV5-5
d_gene: .
j_gene: TRBJ1-4
CDR3nt: TGTGCCAGCAGCCGCACACCCGAAAAACTGTTTTTT
CDR3aa: CASSRTPEKLFF

abundance: many
v_gene: TRBV27
d_gene: .
j_gene: TRBJ2-2
CDR3nt: TGTGCCAGCAGTTTATTATCCACCGGGGAGCTGTTTTTT
CDR3aa: CASSLLSTGELFF

abundance: many
v_gene: TRBV4-1
d_gene: .
j_gene: TRBJ2-7
CDR3nt: TGCGCCAGCAGCTACTTGGAGGGAGACGAGCAGTACTTC
CDR3aa: CASSYLEGDEQYF

abundance: .
v_gene: TRBV5-1
d_gene: .
j_gene: TRBJ2-7
CDR3nt: TGCGCCAGCAGCTCTCCGGGACTGACATCCTACGAGCAGTACTTC
CDR3aa: CASSSPGLTSYEQYF

abundance: many
v_gene: TRBV27
d_gene: TRBD2
j_gene: TRBJ2-3
CDR3nt: TGTGCCAGCAGTTTGGCGGGAGAAATGCCAGATACGCAGTATTTT
CDR3aa: CASSLAGEMPDTQYF

abundance: few
v_gene: TRBV11-2
d_gene: .
j_gene: TRBJ2-1
CDR3nt: TGTGCCAGCAGCTTGGATAGGGTAGATTTCTTC
CDR3aa: CASSLDRVDFF

abundance: many
v_gene: TRBV7-2
d_gene: .
j_gene: TRBJ1-2
CDR3nt: TGTGCCAGCAGCCCAGTAGGAATAACCCGAGGTGGCTACACCTTC
CDR3aa: CASSPVGITRGGYTF

abundance: .
v_gene: TRBV25-1
d_gene: TRBD1
j_gene: TRBJ2-5
CDR3nt: TGTGCCACTCTCCCATTAGGGGACAGAGAAGAGACCCAGTACTTC
CDR3aa: CATLPLGDREETQYF

abundance: .
v_gene: TRBV12-3/TRBV12-4
d_gene: .
j_gene: TRBJ2-1
CDR3nt: TGTGCCAGCAGGGAGTCGGGGAATGAGCAGTTCTTC
CDR3aa: CASRESGNEQFF

abundance: .
v_gene: TRBV9
d_gene: .
j_gene: TRBJ1-2
CDR3nt: TGTGCCAGCAGCCCCTGGGGCAGACCCCCCAGCGACTATGGCTACACCTTC
CDR3aa: CASSPWGRPPSDYGYTF

abundance: many
v_gene: TRBV19
d_gene: .
j_gene: TRBJ2-3
CDR3nt: TGTGCCAGTACCTCACAGGAGGGAGATACGCAGTATTTT
CDR3aa: CASTSQEGDTQYF

abundance: medium-sized
v_gene: TRBV7-2
d_gene: TRBD1
j_gene: TRBJ2-5
CDR3nt: TGTGCCAGCAGCTTCACCGGGACAGGGGGCCAAGAGACCCAGTACTTC
CDR3aa: CASSFTGTGGQETQYF

abundance: .
v_gene: TRBV7-2
d_gene: TRBD2
j_gene: TRBJ2-3
CDR3nt: TGTGCCAGCAGCCCGAGCGGGAGCTCAGGAGATACGCAGTATTTT
CDR3aa: CASSPSGSSGDTQYF

abundance: .
v_gene: TRBV4-1
d_gene: TRBD2
j_gene: TRBJ2-7
CDR3nt: TGCGCCAGCAGCCAAGACGTAAGAGGCGGGAGCTCCTACGAGCAGTACTTC
CDR3aa: CASSQDVRGGSSYEQYF

abundance: many
v_gene: TRBV7-9
d_gene: .
j_gene: TRBJ2-1
CDR3nt: TGTGCCAGCAGCTTAGCCCACAATGAGCAGTTCTTC
CDR3aa: CASSLAHNEQFF

abundance: many
v_gene: TRBV20-1
d_gene: .
j_gene: TRBJ2-1
CDR3nt: TGCAGTGCTAGAGGCCGTCTAGCGAACCATGAGCAGTTCTTC
CDR3aa: CSARGRLANHEQFF

abundance: many
v_gene: TRBV19
d_gene: TRBD2
j_gene: TRBJ2-7
CDR3nt: TGTGCCAGTAGTATTGCCGTAGCGGGGACCTCCTACGAGCAGTACTTC
CDR3aa: CASSIAVAGTSYEQYF

abundance: many
v_gene: TRBV27
d_gene: .
j_gene: TRBJ2-7
CDR3nt: TGTGCCAGTGGGTGGGCGGGCCCAGCCTACGAGCAGTACTTC
CDR3aa: CASGWAGPAYEQYF

abundance: medium-sized
v_gene: TRBV20-1
d_gene: TRBD2
j_gene: TRBJ2-7
CDR3nt: TGCAGTGCTAGAGGGCCGGGACTACCTACGGAGCAGTACTTC
CDR3aa: CSARGPGLPTEQYF

abundance: medium-sized
v_gene: TRBV6-1
d_gene: .
j_gene: TRBJ1-1
CDR3nt: TGTGCCAGCAGTGATCCCCTTGGGTCCGGAGTTCCTGAAGCTTTCTTT
CDR3aa: CASSDPLGSGVPEAFF

abundance: many
v_gene: TRBV27
d_gene: .
j_gene: TRBJ2-6
CDR3nt: TGTGCCAGCAGTTTTCGGCTAGCGCCAAACTTGGGGGCCAACGTCCTGACTTTC
CDR3aa: CASSFRLAPNLGANVLTF

abundance: many
v_gene: TRBV20-1
d_gene: .
j_gene: TRBJ1-1
CDR3nt: TGCAGTGCTAGACATGAGGCCATGAACACTGAAGCTTTCTTT
CDR3aa: CSARHEAMNTEAFF

abundance: many
v_gene: TRBV7-9
d_gene: TRBD2
j_gene: TRBJ2-1
CDR3nt: TGTGCCAGCAGCACGGGACTAGCGGGGGCCAGCTCCTACAATGAGCAGTTCTTC
CDR3aa: CASSTGLAGASSYNEQFF

abundance: .
v_gene: TRBV6-5
d_gene: TRBD1
j_gene: TRBJ2-4
CDR3nt: TGTGCCAGCAGCCGGACAGGGGTGAACATTCAGTACTTC
CDR3aa: CASSRTGVNIQYF

abundance: many
v_gene: TRBV5-6
d_gene: TRBD2
j_gene: TRBJ2-1
CDR3nt: TGTGCCAGCAGCTTGGGAGGTAGCGGGAGTACCAATGAGCAGTTCTTC
CDR3aa: CASSLGGSGSTNEQFF

abundance: many
v_gene: TRBV5-1
d_gene: TRBD1
j_gene: TRBJ1-1
CDR3nt: TGCGCCAGCAGAGGACAGGGAGGATCCACTGAAGCTTTCTTT
CDR3aa: CASRGQGGSTEAFF

abundance: many
v_gene: TRBV29-1
d_gene: .
j_gene: TRBJ2-7
CDR3nt: TGCAGCGTTGAAACTACCTACGAGCAGTACTTC
CDR3aa: CSVETTYEQYF

abundance: .
v_gene: TRBV6-5
d_gene: .
j_gene: TRBJ1-2
CDR3nt: TGTGCCAGCAGCCCCCTACAGGGAGGAAGGAGGATCAGCACCTTC
CDR3aa: CASSPLQGGRRISTF

abundance: many
v_gene: TRBV13
d_gene: TRBD1
j_gene: TRBJ2-1
CDR3nt: TGTGCCAGCAGCTTACCCCGGGACAGGTACTCCTACAATGAGCAGTTCTTC
CDR3aa: CASSLPRDRYSYNEQFF

abundance: many
v_gene: TRBV20-1
d_gene: .
j_gene: TRBJ2-7
CDR3nt: TGCAGTGCCCCTCGGGTAACCCTCGGCGAGCAGTACTTC
CDR3aa: CSAPRVTLGEQYF

abundance: many
v_gene: TRBV2
d_gene: .
j_gene: TRBJ1-4
CDR3nt: TGTGCCAGCATATTAGAAGATGAAAAACTGTTTTTT
CDR3aa: CASILEDEKLFF